This T cell receptor (beta chain) was sequenced in a study of beta chain features in type 1 diabetes. Reverse transcription of all isolated RNA meant that expressed TCRB transcripts were sequenced. Naive, central memory and regulatory T cell samples yielded about 4 million reads on average. Profiling relied on immunoSEQ multiplex PCR, and the TCRdb table lists in-frame clones only, not all of them. Here the sample spans 810,000 or so clones, 15% to 20% being singletons. A few counts support this clone. Germline V gene lookup returns CDR1 MNHNY and CDR2 SVGAGI (reference sequence). This CDR3 contains 11 residues. Trimming removed 5 bases from V and 3 bases from J, with 4 bases in between. Every single donor gave one heparinised blood draw, and these averaged roughly 120 mL. CD4+ naive, central memory, regulatory and stem cell-like memory cells were sorted via CD45RO/CCR7/CD25/CD127/CD95/CD27. Post-sort purity exceeded 95% for all sorted populations.

This sequence joins TRBV6-6 and TRBJ1-2; D unclear. The source material was naive CD4+ T cells from blood. The sequence derives from a woman aged 18-30 years in good health. The CDR3 DNA follows: TGTGCCAGCAGTCCTGACTATGGCTACACCTTC. Translating gives CASSPDYGYTF.